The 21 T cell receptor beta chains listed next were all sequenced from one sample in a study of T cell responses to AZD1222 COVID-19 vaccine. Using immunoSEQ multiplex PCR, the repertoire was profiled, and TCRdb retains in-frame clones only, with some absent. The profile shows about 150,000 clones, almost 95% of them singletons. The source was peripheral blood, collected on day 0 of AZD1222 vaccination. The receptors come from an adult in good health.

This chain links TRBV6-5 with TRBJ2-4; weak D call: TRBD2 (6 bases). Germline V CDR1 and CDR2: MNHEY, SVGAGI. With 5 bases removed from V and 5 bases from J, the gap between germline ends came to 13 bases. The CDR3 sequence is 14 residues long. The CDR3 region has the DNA TGTGCCAGCAGTAGGGCTTCGGGGGAAAACATTCAGTACTTC. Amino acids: CASSRASGENIQYF.

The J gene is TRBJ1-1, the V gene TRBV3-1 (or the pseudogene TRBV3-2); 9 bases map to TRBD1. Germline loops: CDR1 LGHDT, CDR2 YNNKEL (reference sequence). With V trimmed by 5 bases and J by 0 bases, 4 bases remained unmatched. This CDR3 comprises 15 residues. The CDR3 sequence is CASSEQGAVNTEAFF. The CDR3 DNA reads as TGTGCCAGCAGCGAACAGGGGGCGGTGAACACTGAAGCTTTCTTT.

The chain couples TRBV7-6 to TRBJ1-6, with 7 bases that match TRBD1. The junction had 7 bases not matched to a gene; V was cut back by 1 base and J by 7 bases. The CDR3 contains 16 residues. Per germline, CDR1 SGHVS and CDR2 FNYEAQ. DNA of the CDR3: TGTGCCAGCAGCTTAGAGTCAGGGGGTAGGAATTCACCCCTCCACTTT. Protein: CASSLESGGRNSPLHF.

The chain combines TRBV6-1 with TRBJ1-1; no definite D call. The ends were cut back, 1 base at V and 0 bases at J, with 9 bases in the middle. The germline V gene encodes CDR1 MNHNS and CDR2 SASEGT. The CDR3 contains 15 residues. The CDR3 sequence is CASSEDPFMNTEAFF. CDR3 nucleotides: TGTGCCAGCAGTGAAGACCCCTTCATGAACACTGAAGCTTTCTTT.

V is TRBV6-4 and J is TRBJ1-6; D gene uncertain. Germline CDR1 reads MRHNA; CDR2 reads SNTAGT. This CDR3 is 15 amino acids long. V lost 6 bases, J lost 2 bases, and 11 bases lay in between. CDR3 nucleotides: TGTGCCAGCAGGGCCCGAAAGGCCTATAATTCACCCCTCCACTTT. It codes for CASRARKAYNSPLHF.

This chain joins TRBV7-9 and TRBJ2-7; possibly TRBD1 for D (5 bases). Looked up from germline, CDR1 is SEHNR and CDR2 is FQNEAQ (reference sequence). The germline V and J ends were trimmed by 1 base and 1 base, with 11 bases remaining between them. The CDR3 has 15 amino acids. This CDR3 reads CASSLDRSLSYEQYF. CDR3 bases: TGTGCCAGCAGCTTAGACAGGAGTCTTTCCTACGAGCAGTACTTC. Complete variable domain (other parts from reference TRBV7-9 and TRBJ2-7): DTGVSQNPRHKITKRGQNVTFRCDPISEHNRLYWYRQTLGQGPEFLTYFQNEAQLEKSRLLSDRFSAERPKGSFSTLEIQRTEQGDSAMYLCASSLDRSLSYEQYFGPGTRLTVT.

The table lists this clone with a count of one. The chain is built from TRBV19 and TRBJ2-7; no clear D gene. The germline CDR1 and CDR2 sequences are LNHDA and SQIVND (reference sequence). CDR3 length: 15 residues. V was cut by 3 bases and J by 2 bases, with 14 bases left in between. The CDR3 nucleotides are TGTGCCAGTAGTATCGAGGATAGTCCCCCCTACGAGCAGTACTTC. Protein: CASSIEDSPPYEQYF.

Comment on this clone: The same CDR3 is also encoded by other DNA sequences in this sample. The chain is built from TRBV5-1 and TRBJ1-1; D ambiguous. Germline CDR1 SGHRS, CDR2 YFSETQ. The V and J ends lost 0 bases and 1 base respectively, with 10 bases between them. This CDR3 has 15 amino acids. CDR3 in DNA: TGCGCCAGCAGCTTGGCTCCGGGCCCGAACACTGAAGCTTTCTTT. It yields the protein CASSLAPGPNTEAFF.

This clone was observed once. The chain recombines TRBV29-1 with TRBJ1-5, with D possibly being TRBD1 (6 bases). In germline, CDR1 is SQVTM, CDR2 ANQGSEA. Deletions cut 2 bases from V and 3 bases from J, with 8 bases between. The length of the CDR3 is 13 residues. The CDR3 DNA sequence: TGCAGCGTTGAATGGGGGGCCAATCAGCCCCAGCATTTT. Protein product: CSVEWGANQPQHF.

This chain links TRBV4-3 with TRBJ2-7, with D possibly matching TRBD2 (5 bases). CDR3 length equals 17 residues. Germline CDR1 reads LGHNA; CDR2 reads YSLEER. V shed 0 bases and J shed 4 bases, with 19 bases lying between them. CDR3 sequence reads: CASSQDAGGRRGYEQYF. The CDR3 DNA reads TGCGCCAGCAGCCAAGATGCCGGCGGAAGAAGAGGGTACGAGCAGTACTTC.

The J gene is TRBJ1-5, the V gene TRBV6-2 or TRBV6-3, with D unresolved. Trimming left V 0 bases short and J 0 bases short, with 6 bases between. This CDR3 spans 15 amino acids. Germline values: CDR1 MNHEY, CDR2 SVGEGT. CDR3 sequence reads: CASSYSGYSNQPQHF. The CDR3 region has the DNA TGTGCCAGCAGTTACTCGGGGTATAGCAATCAGCCCCAGCATTTT.

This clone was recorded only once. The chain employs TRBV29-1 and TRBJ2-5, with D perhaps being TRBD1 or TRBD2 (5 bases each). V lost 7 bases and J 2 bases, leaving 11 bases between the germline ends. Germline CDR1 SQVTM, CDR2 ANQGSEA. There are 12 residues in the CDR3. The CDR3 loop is CSAAREQETQYF. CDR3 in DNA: TGCAGCGCGGCCAGGGAGCAAGAGACCCAGTACTTC.

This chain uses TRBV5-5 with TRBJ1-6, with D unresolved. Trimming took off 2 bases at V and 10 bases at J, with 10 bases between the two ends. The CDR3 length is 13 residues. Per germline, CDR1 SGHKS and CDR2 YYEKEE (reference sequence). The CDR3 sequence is CASSFDEGSPLHF. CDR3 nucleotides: TGTGCCAGCAGCTTCGATGAAGGATCACCCCTCCACTTT.

The CDR3 bases are TGTGCCAGCAGCTTAATCTACAGTGGGGGAGAAGCTTTCTTT. Encoded protein: CASSLIYSGGEAFF. V gene TRBV7-9 combines with J gene TRBJ1-1; D is possibly TRBD1 (5 bases). The CDR3 runs to 14 residues. The ends were cut back, 2 bases at V and 8 bases at J, with 15 bases in the middle. Looked up from germline, CDR1 is SEHNR and CDR2 is FQNEAQ (reference sequence).

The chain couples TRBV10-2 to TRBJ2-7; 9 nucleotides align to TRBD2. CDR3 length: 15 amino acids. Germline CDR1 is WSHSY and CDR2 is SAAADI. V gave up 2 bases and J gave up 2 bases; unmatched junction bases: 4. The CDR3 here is CASSEGRGGTYEQYF. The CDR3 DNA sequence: TGCGCCAGCAGTGAGGGGCGGGGGGGTACCTACGAGCAGTACTTC.

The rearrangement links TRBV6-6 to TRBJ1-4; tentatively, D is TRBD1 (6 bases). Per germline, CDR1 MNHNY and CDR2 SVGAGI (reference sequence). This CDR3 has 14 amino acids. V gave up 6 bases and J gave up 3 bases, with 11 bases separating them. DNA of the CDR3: TGTGCCAGCAGAAAGGACAGATCTAATGAAAAACTGTTTTTT. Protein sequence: CASRKDRSNEKLFF.

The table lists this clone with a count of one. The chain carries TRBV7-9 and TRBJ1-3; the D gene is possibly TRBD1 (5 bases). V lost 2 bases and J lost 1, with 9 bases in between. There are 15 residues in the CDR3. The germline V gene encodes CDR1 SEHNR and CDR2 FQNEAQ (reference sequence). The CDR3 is CASSLQGGSGNTIYF. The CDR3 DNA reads TGTGCCAGCAGCTTACAGGGCGGTTCTGGAAACACCATATATTTT. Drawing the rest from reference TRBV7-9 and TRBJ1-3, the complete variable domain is DTGVSQNPRHKITKRGQNVTFRCDPISEHNRLYWYRQTLGQGPEFLTYFQNEAQLEKSRLLSDRFSAERPKGSFSTLEIQRTEQGDSAMYLCASSLQGGSGNTIYFGEGSWLTVV.

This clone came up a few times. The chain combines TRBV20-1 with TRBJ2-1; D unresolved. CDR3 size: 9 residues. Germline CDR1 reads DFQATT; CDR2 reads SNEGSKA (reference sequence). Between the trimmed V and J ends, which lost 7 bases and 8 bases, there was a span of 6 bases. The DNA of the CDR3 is TGCAGTGTTGAAGATGAGCAGTTCTTC. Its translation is CSVEDEQFF.

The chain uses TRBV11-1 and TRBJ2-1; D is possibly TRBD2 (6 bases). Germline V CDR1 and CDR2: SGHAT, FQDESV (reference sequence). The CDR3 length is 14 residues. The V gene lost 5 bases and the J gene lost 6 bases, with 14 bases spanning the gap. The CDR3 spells CASSPRRTTNEQFF. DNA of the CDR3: TGTGCCAGCAGCCCGCGCCGGACTACCAATGAGCAGTTCTTC.

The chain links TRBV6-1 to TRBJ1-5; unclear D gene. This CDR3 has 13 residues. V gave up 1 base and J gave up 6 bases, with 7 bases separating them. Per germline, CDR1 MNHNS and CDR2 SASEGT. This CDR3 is CASSEVTGQPQHF. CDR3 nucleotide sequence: TGTGCCAGCAGTGAAGTGACGGGTCAGCCCCAGCATTTT.

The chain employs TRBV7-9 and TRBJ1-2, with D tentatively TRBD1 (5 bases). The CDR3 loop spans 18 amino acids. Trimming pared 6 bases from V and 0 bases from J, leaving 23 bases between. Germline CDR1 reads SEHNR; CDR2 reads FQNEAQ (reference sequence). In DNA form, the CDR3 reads TGTGCCAGCAGGGGACCATCGGGGGAAGAACCAGCTAACTATGGCTACACCTTC. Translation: CASRGPSGEEPANYGYTF.